This T cell receptor beta chain was identified during a study of shared clonotypes between healthy human individuals. Notes on the study in general: It was expected that sequencing depth would affect clonotype sharing among donors.

Deletions cut 6 bases from V and 2 bases from J, with 14 bases between. Germline lookup yields CDR1 SNHLY and CDR2 FYNNEI. This CDR3 spans 15 amino acids. The repertoire was sequenced with immunoSEQ multiplex PCR; TCRdb's copy has only in-frame clones and lacks some. The repertoire holds under 1,100,000 clones, with around four fifths as singletons. Comments on this clone: The antigen remains unidentified.

Sequenced: memory CD4+ T cells sorted from blood. Subset noted: CD45RA-negative fraction. The chain links TRBV2 to TRBJ2-1; D is ambiguous. The clonotype originates from a man aged 18 to 30 in good health. For the CDR3, the DNA is TGTGCCAGCAGCCCGGACCACCAAACCTACAATGAGCAGTTCTTC. This sequence encodes CASSPDHQTYNEQFF.